Each of the 3 T cell receptor beta chains below was sequenced from the same sample in a study of T-cell memory formation after mild COVID-19. TCRdb reprocessed the 5' RACE reads with MiXCR, giving one entry per CDR3 protein. The data show hundreds of thousands of distinct CDR3 sequences, with about 20% seen just once and around 12% held by the top ten. Sequencing was carried out using PBMCs or a T cell subset sorted from them (not recorded which). Receptors were obtained from an adult woman who had mild COVID-19 (a few samples of this study predate the infection). Cell type and time point are not known.

This chain uses TRBV20-1 with TRBJ2-2; TRBD1 agrees at 10 bases. Germline V lookup: CDR1 DFQATT, CDR2 SNEGSKA (reference sequence). This CDR3 region has 16 residues. V dropped 0 bases and J dropped 3; count of bases not matched to a gene: 4. The CDR3 DNA is TGCAGTGCTAGAGATGGGGACAGGGGCGACACCGGGGAGCTGTTTTTT. Its translation: CSARDGDRGDTGELFF.

This clonotype has just one count. This chain joins TRBV4-3 and TRBJ2-5, with 9 bases aligning to TRBD2. V dropped 0 bases and J dropped 5; count of bases not matched to a gene: 22. The CDR3 is made up of 21 amino acids. In germline, CDR1 is LGHNA, CDR2 YSLEER. The chain's CDR3 is CASSQDGPGIAGVYGGETQYF. The CDR3 region has the DNA TGCGCCAGCAGCCAAGATGGTCCGGGGATAGCGGGAGTGTATGGAGGGGAGACCCAGTACTTC.

V gene TRBV7-9 combines with J gene TRBJ1-1; D is undetermined. V was shortened by 5 bases and J by 7 bases, with 11 bases between the two germline ends. The length of the CDR3 is 12 residues. CDR1 and CDR2 (germline): SEHNR, FQNEAQ (reference sequence). The chain's CDR3 is CASSLASGEAFF. CDR3 in DNA: TGTGCCAGCAGCCTTGCCTCGGGTGAAGCTTTCTTT.